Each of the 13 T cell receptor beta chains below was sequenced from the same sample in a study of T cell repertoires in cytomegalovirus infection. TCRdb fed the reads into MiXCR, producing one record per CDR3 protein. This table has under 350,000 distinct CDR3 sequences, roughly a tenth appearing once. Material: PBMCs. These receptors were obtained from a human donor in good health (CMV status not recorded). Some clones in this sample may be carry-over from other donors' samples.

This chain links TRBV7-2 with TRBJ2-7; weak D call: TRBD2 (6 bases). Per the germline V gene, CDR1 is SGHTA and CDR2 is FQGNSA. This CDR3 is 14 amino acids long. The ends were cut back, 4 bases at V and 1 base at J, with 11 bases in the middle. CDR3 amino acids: CASSSGLISYEQYF. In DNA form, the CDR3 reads TGTGCCAGCAGCTCGGGACTGATTTCCTACGAGCAGTACTTC.

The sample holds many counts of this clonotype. The CDR3, as DNA: TGTGCCAGCAGTTACCAAGGGCCAGGCGGCTACACCTTC. Protein sequence: CASSYQGPGGYTF. The rearrangement uses TRBV6-5 and TRBJ1-2; D not resolved. Germline assignment: CDR1 MNHEY and CDR2 SVGAGI. The ends were cut back, 2 bases at V and 8 bases at J, with 12 bases in the middle. CDR3 length: 13 amino acids.

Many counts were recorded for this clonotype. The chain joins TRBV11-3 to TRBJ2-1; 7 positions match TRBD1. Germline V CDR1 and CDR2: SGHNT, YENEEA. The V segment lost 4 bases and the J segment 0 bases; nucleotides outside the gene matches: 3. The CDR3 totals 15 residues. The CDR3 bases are TGTGCCAGCAGCTGGCAGGGGGACTCCTACAATGAGCAGTTCTTC. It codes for CASSWQGDSYNEQFF.

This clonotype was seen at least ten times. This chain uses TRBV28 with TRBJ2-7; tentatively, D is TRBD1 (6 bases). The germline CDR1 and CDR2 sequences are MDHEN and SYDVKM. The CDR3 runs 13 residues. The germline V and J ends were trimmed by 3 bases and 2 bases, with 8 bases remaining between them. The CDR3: CASSFHRAYEQYV. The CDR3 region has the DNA TGTGCCAGCAGTTTCCACAGGGCCTACGAGCAGTACGTC.

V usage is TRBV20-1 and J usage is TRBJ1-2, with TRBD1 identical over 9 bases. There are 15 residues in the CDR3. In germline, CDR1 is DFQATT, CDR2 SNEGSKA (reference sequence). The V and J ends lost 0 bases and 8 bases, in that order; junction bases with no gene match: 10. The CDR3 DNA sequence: TGCAGTGCTAGAGAAGCGGTTACAGGGGGCAGGGGCTACACCTTC. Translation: CSAREAVTGGRGYTF.

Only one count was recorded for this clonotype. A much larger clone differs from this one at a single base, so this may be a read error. CDR3 nucleotide sequence: TGTGCCAGCAGCCAGTTCAGGGACGAAGAGACCCAGTTCTTC. It codes for CASSQFRDEETQFF. The J gene is TRBJ2-5, the V gene TRBV7-9; the D call may be TRBD1 or TRBD2 (5 bases each). The J call may be faulty, since TRBJ2-1 better matches the DNA end. CDR1 and CDR2 from the germline V gene are SEHNR and FQNEAQ (reference sequence). This CDR3 has 14 residues.

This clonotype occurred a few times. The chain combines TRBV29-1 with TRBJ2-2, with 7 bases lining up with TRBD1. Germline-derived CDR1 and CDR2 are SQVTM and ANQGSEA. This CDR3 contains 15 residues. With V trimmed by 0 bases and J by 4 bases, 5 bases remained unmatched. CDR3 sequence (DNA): TGCAGCGTTGAAGATAGGGACAGTACCACCGGGGAGCTGTTTTTT. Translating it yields CSVEDRDSTTGELFF.

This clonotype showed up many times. CDR3 nucleotide sequence: TGCAGTGCTAGAGCTAGCGGGGGGGCCGGTGAGCAGTTCTTC. It translates to CSARASGGAGEQFF. The chain is built from TRBV20-1 and TRBJ2-1, with TRBD2 identical over 12 bases. The J segment lost 9 bases and the V segment lost 1 base, leaving 4 bases of the junction unmatched. The germline V gene encodes CDR1 DFQATT and CDR2 SNEGSKA (reference sequence). The CDR3 runs to 14 residues.

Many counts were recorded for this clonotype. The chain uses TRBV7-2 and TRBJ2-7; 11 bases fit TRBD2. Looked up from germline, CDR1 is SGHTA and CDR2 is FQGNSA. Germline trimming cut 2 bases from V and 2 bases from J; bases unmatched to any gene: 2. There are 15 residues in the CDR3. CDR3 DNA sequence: TGTGCCAGCAGCTTACTAGCGGGGGGAACCTACGAGCAGTACGTC. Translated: CASSLLAGGTYEQYV.

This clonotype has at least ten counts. DNA for the CDR3: TGCGCCAGCAGCTTGGCGGCAGGGGTCGGGCAGCCCCAGCATTTT. This gives the protein CASSLAAGVGQPQHF. The chain combines TRBV5-1 with TRBJ1-5; D perhaps matches TRBD1 (6 bases). The CDR3 is 15 residues long. Trimming stripped 0 bases from V and 7 bases from J, with 14 bases between. Germline V gives CDR1 SGHRS, CDR2 YFSETQ.

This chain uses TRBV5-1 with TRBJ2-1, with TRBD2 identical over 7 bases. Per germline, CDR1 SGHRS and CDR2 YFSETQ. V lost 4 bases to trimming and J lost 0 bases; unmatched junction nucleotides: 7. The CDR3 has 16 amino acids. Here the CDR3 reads CASSPSPGGSYNEQFF. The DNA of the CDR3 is TGCGCCAGCAGCCCGTCTCCGGGGGGCTCCTACAATGAGCAGTTCTTC. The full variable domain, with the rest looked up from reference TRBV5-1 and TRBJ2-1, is KAGVTQTPRYLIKTRGQQVTLSCSPISGHRSVSWYQQTPGQGLQFLFEYFSETQRNKGNFPGRFSGRQFSNSRSEMNVSTLELGDSALYLCASSPSPGGSYNEQFFGPGTRLTVL.

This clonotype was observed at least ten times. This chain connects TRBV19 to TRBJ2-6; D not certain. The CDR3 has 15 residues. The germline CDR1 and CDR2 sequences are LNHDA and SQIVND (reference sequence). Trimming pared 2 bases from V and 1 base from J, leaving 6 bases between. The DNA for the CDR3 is TGTGCCAGTAGTATACAGAGTTCTGGGGCCAACGTCCTGACTTTC. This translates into CASSIQSSGANVLTF. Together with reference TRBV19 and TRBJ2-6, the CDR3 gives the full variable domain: DGGITQSPKYLFRKEGQNVTLSCEQNLNHDAMYWYRQDPGQGLRLIYYSQIVNDFQKGDIAEGYSVSREKKESFPLTVTSAQKNPTAFYLCASSIQSSGANVLTFGAGSRLTVL.

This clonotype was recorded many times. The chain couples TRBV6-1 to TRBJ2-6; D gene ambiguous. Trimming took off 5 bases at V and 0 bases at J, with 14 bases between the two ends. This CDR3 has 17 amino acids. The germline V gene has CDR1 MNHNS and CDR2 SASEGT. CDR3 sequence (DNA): TGTGCCAGCAGTCGAGAGACGTCTAACTCTGGGGCCAACGTCCTGACTTTC. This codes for CASSRETSNSGANVLTF.